The 10 T cell receptor beta chains below come from one sample, sequenced in a study of T cells in Graves' hyperthyroidism and ophthalmopathy. Amplification of TCR beta CDR3 regions used RNA as the template. A first-round RT-PCR of the TCR CDR3 used the HTBI primer set. TCRdb analysed the multiplex PCR reads with MiXCR anew, one entry per CDR3 protein. The table includes about 600,000 distinct CDR3 sequences, around 14% detected once. Source material: blood. These receptors were obtained from a woman aged 18-30 years with Graves' ophthalmopathy.

This clonotype appeared many times. The rearrangement uses TRBV2 and TRBJ1-2; 7 bases fit TRBD1. The J segment lost 3 bases and the V segment lost 8 bases, leaving 9 bases of the junction unmatched. The CDR3 length is 14 residues. Germline loops: CDR1 SNHLY, CDR2 FYNNEI. The CDR3 coding sequence is TGTGCCAGCGGGAGGGACAGTGTTCACTATGGCTACACCTTC. This translates into CASGRDSVHYGYTF. Looking up the rest from reference TRBV2 and TRBJ1-2 gives the full variable domain: EPEVTQTPSHQVTQMGQEVILRCVPISNHLYFYWYRQILGQKVEFLVSFYNNEISEKSEIFDDQFSVERPDGSNFTLKIRSTKLEDSAMYFCASGRDSVHYGYTFGSGTRLTVV.

This clonotype was counted many times. V gene TRBV20-1 combines with J gene TRBJ2-1; 8 nucleotides match TRBD2. CDR1 DFQATT and CDR2 SNEGSKA come from the germline V gene (reference sequence). The CDR3 totals 13 residues. V shed 3 bases and J 8 bases; nucleotides not matched to a gene: 6. In DNA form, the CDR3 reads TGCAGTGCTAGTTTACTAGCGGCTCATGAGCAGTTCTTC. Translated: CSASLLAAHEQFF.

In this sample, this clonotype turned up many times. The chain couples TRBV12-3 or TRBV12-4 to TRBJ2-2; a possible D gene is TRBD1 (6 bases). The CDR3 loop spans 15 amino acids. V shed 3 bases and J shed 4 bases, with 12 bases lying between them. In nucleotides, the CDR3 is TGTGCCAGCAGTTTCCAAACAGGGACCACCGGGGAGCTGTTTTTT. Amino acids: CASSFQTGTTGELFF.

This clonotype occurred many times. V gene TRBV7-9 combines with J gene TRBJ2-1; unclear D gene. CDR3 size: 11 residues. Germline V gives CDR1 SEHNR, CDR2 FQNEAQ (reference sequence). Between the trimmed V and J ends, which lost 8 bases and 9 bases, there was a span of 11 bases. In DNA form, the CDR3 reads TGTGCCAGCCGGAGTCCAGCTGAGCAGTTCTTC. Translating it yields CASRSPAEQFF.

With respect to this clonotype: A much larger clone is a single base away; this may be a read error. This chain links TRBV24-1 with TRBJ2-3, with D hard to call. In germline, CDR1 is KGHDR, CDR2 SFDVKD. The CDR3 runs 12 residues. V gave up 9 bases and J gave up 5 bases, with 11 bases separating them. CDR3 in amino acids: CATGALEDTQYF. CDR3 in DNA: TGTGCCACCGGTGCCCTGGAAGATACGCAGTATTTT.

The chain joins TRBV9 to TRBJ1-4; perhaps TRBD1 as D (6 bases). CDR1 is SGDLS and CDR2 is YYNGEE in the germline V gene. The V end was cut by 3 bases, the J end by 0 bases, with 9 bases between. This CDR3 has 15 residues. The CDR3: CASSAGTTTNEKLFF. CDR3 coding DNA: TGTGCCAGCAGCGCCGGGACAACAACTAATGAAAAACTGTTTTTT.

This clonotype was observed at least ten times. V usage is TRBV6-1 and J usage is TRBJ1-5, with 8 nucleotides matching TRBD1. CDR1 MNHNS and CDR2 SASEGT come from the germline V gene. V shed 7 bases, J shed 1 base, and the junction held 15 bases outside the gene matches. This CDR3 comprises 18 residues. The CDR3 bases are TGTGCCAGCAATCCATCAAAACAGGGGGTAAGGAGCAATCAGCCCCAGCATTTT. Protein: CASNPSKQGVRSNQPQHF.

This clonotype was seen ten or more times. The chain uses TRBV7-3 and TRBJ1-4; unclear D gene. The germline gives CDR1 SGHTA, CDR2 FQGTGA. The V gene lost 2 bases and the J gene lost 7 bases, with 17 bases spanning the gap. The CDR3 length is 16 residues. The CDR3 loop is CASSLLGPLSGEKLFF. The DNA of the CDR3 is TGTGCCAGCAGCTTACTTGGACCTCTGAGTGGTGAAAAACTGTTTTTT.

This clonotype was seen ten or more times. This chain joins TRBV18 and TRBJ2-1; 14 bases are a match to TRBD2. This CDR3 is 16 amino acids long. Germline CDR1 is KGHSH and CDR2 is LQKENI. The V gene end was trimmed by 3 bases and the J gene end by 9 bases; junction bases not matched to a gene: 7. The CDR3 sequence: CASSPTGLAGEGEQFF. The CDR3 bases are TGTGCCAGCTCACCTACGGGACTAGCGGGAGAGGGTGAGCAGTTCTTC.

This clonotype appeared a single time. One junction end does not reproduce the germline sequence, and a read error may be involved. J is TRBJ1-4 and V is TRBV5-1; no clear D. Germline V gene lookup returns CDR1 SGHRS and CDR2 YFSETQ. This CDR3 region has 14 residues. The CDR3 DNA reads as TGCTCCAGCAGTCGCAACGGATATCCTGAAAAACTGTTTTTT. Translation: CSSSRNGYPEKLFF. The complete variable domain, with remaining parts taken from reference TRBV5-1 and TRBJ1-4, reads KAGVTQTPRYLIKTRGQQVTLSCSPISGHRSVSWYQQTPGQGLQFLFEYFSETQRNKGNFPGRFSGRQFSNSRSEMNVSTLELGDSALYLCSSSRNGYPEKLFFGSGTQLSVL.